This is a list of T cell receptor beta chains from one sample in a study of blood T cells in healthy people across ages. TCRdb re-called the 5' RACE reads through MiXCR, storing one row per CDR3 protein. This table holds 790,000 or so distinct CDR3 sequences, 35% to 60% found once. Sample: blood. The receptors originated from a man aged 80 or over in good health. The CDR3 runs from the conserved cysteine through the conserved F or W. A D gene is named only where the DNA matches it firmly. Rows may omit the clone size; those that give it use once, few, many or a size class.

TRBD2	TRBJ2-2	TRBV11-2	NA	CASSLLAGGLNTGELFF	TGTGCCAGCAGCCTACTAGCGGGAGGACTAAACACCGGGGAGCTGTTTTTT
TRBD2	TRBJ2-1	TRBV20-1	NA	CSVSGGRAFYNEQFF	TGCAGTGTTAGCGGCGGGAGGGCCTTCTACAATGAGCAGTTCTTC
TRBD2	TRBJ2-7	TRBV7-2	NA	CASSLTGTSGYNEQYF	TGTGCCAGCAGCTTGACCGGGACTAGCGGTTACAATGAGCAGTACTTC
NA	TRBJ2-1	TRBV18	NA	CASSPERVGPGVNEQFF	TGTGCCAGCTCACCGGAAAGGGTGGGACCCGGGGTGAATGAGCAGTTCTTC
NA	TRBJ1-4	TRBV4-3	NA	CASSQDVGYEKLFF	TGCGCCAGCAGCCAAGATGTAGGGTATGAAAAACTGTTTTTT
NA	TRBJ2-7	TRBV29-1	few	CSVDSGAGTYEQYF	TGCAGCGTTGATTCGGGTGCAGGTACCTACGAGCAGTACTTC
TRBD2	TRBJ2-7	TRBV5-1	NA	CASSPRTSATTQSYEQYF	TGCGCCAGCAGCCCTCGGACTAGCGCCACGACACAGTCCTACGAGCAGTACTTC
NA	TRBJ1-2	TRBV4-2	NA	CASSQDREGGYGYTF	TGTGCCAGCAGCCAAGATCGGGAGGGGGGCTATGGCTACACCTTC
NA	TRBJ2-2	TRBV9	NA	CASTPFETGELFF	TGTGCCAGCACTCCTTTTGAGACCGGGGAGCTGTTTTTT
NA	TRBJ2-3	TRBV7-2	NA	CVSSFRAAPRTDTQYF	TGTGTCAGCAGCTTTCGAGCGGCTCCCAGGACAGATACGCAGTATTTT
TRBD2	TRBJ2-7	TRBV20-1	few	CSAPGTSGADEQYF	TGCAGTGCTCCCGGGACTAGCGGGGCCGACGAGCAGTACTTC
TRBD1	TRBJ1-5	TRBV6-2/TRBV6-3	few	CASSGQEEIQPQHF	TGTGCCAGCAGCGGACAGGAAGAGATCCAGCCCCAGCATTTT
TRBD1	TRBJ1-5	TRBV2	NA	CASRDRQGISNQPQHF	TGTGCCAGCAGAGATAGACAGGGAATAAGCAATCAGCCCCAGCATTTT
NA	TRBJ2-5	TRBV7-3	few	CASSLNGGLETQYF	TGTGCCAGCAGCTTAAATGGGGGCCTAGAGACCCAGTACTTC
NA	TRBJ2-1	TRBV5-1	few	CASSLATGTNEQFF	TGCGCCAGCAGCTTGGCCACCGGGACCAATGAGCAGTTCTTC
NA	TRBJ1-2	TRBV29-1	NA	CSATEGYTF	TGCAGCGCCACGGAGGGCTACACCTTC